Here is one TCR beta chain with its context. The antigen is unknown. This record comes from a study of a mutant IDH1 vaccine in newly diagnosed glioma. The overall study: Once 4-6 weeks had passed after radiotherapy alone, vaccination started, or it started with temozolomide cycles. There were roughly 62% males and around 40% females among treated patients, whose mean age was approximately 41 years. The therapy given earlier, which was standard therapy, consisted of radiotherapy, temozolomide, or both, and most of the patients received both.

Produced via immunoSEQ multiplex PCR; TCRdb's table is partial and in-frame only. Of 45,000 to 70,000 clones in the sample, approximately 81% are singletons; the top ten hold under 3.5%. The germline V gene has CDR1 SGHNT and CDR2 YYREEE (reference sequence). This CDR3 spans 13 amino acids. The V gene lost 4 bases and the J gene lost 2 bases, with 10 bases spanning the gap. As for time point: week 5, during vaccination. With topical imiquimod, each dose of the vaccine consisted of 300 ug of mutant IDH1 20-mer peptide. This sequence originates from a man under 40 with glioma. The J gene is TRBJ2-7, the V gene TRBV5-4, with TRBD2 as a possible D gene (5 bases). The material was PBMCs, obtained from a glioma patient whose treatment included an IDH1 peptide vaccine. CDR3 sequence reads: CASSTRETYEQYF. The CDR3 coding sequence is TGTGCCAGCAGCACGAGGGAAACCTACGAGCAGTACTTC.